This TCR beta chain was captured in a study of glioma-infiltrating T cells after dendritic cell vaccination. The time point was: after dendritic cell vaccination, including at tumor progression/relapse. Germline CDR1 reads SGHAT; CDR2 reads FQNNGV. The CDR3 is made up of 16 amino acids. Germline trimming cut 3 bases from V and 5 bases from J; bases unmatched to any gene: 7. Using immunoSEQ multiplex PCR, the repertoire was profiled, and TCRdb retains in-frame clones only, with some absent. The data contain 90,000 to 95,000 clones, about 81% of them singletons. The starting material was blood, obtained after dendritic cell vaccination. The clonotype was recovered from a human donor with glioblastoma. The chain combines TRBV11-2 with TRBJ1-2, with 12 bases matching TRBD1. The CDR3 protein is CASSFAGTGGLYGYTF. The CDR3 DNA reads TGTGCCAGCAGCTTCGCCGGGACAGGGGGCTTGTATGGCTACACCTTC. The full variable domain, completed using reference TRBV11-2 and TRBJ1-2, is EAGVAQSPRYKIIEKRQSVAFWCNPISGHATLYWYQQILGQGPKLLIQFQNNGVVDDSQLPKDRFSAERLKGVDSTLKIQPAKLEDSAVYLCASSFAGTGGLYGYTFGSGTRLTVV.